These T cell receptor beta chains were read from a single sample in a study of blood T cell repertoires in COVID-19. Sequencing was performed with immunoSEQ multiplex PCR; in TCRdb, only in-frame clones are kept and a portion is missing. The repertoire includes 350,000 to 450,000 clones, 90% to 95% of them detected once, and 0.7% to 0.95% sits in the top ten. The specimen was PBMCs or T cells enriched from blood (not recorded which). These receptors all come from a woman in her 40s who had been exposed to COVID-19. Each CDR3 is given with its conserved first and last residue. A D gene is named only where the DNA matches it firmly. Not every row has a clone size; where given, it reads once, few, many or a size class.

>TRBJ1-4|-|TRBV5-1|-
TGCGCCAGCAGCTTGGCTTCGGGGAGGGTCAATGAAAAACTGTTTTTT
CASSLASGRVNEKLFF
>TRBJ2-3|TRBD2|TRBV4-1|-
TGCGCCAGCAGCCAAGATCCCTCTGCCGGGGGGGCGGTAGATACGCAGTATTTT
CASSQDPSAGGAVDTQYF
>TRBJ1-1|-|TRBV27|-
TGTGCCAGCGGCCTTCTGGGGGGACGGGGGAACACTGAAGCTTTCTTT
CASGLLGGRGNTEAFF
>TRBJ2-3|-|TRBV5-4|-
TGTGCCAGCAGCTTGGGGGAGAGGTTTACAGATACGCAGTATTTT
CASSLGERFTDTQYF
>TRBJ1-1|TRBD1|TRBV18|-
TGTGCCAGCTCTCGGGACAGGGGGAATACTGAAGCTTTCTTT
CASSRDRGNTEAFF
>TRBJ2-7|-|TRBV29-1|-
TGCAGCGTTGAAGTCCGGCAGGGCTACGAGCAGTACTTC
CSVEVRQGYEQYF
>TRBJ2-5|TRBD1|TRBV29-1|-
TGCAGCGTTGAAGGAGCCCTGACAGGGGGCGCAGAGACCCAGTACTTC
CSVEGALTGGAETQYF
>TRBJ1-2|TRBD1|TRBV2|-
TGTGCCAGCAGTCCCAGGGGGTATGGCTACACCTTC
CASSPRGYGYTF
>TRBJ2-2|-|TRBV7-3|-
TGTGCCAGCAGCCTCAACAGGGTAGAGAACACCGGGGAGCTGTTTTTT
CASSLNRVENTGELFF
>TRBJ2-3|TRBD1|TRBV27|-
TGTGCCAGCAGTCCCCCCGGACAGGGATGGAACACAGATACGCAGTATTTT
CASSPPGQGWNTDTQYF
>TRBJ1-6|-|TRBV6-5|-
TGTGCCAGCAGTCTAGGAGGACCCTATAATTCACCCCTCCACTTT
CASSLGGPYNSPLHF
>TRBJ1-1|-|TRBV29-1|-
TGCAGCGTTGAAGGACACCAGAACACTGAAGCTTTCTTT
CSVEGHQNTEAFF
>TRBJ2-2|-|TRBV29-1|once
TGCAGCGTTGTCGTAGGGCGGGACACCGGGGAGCTGTTTTTT
CSVVVGRDTGELFF
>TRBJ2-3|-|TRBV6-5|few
TGTGCCAGCTCCCTCGGTACGACAGATACGCAGTATTTT
CASSLGTTDTQYF
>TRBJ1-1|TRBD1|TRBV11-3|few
TGTGCCAGCAGCCCAGAAGGGGGCTCGGGAACTGAAGCTTTCTTT
CASSPEGGSGTEAFF
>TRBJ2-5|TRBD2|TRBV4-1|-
TGCGCCAGCAGCCAAACAGCGGGGAGGGAGGAGACCCAGTACTTC
CASSQTAGREETQYF
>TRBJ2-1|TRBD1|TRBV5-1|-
TGCGCCAGCAGCTTGGCCTGGAGTTTAGAGGGGGCCCATGAGCAGTTCTTC
CASSLAWSLEGAHEQFF
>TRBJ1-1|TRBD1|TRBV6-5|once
TGTGCCAGCAGGATGACAGGGGGACTGGGTGAAGCTTTCTTT
CASRMTGGLGEAFF
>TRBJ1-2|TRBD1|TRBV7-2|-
TGTGCCAGCAGCTTAATGACAGGGGGGTTGAAGGGGCGCTCTGGCTACACCTTC
CASSLMTGGLKGRSGYTF
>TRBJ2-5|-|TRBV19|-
TGTGCCAGTAGTCCCCAGAGACAGCAGGGAGAGACCCAGTACTTC
CASSPQRQQGETQYF
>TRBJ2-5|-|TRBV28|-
TGTGCCAGCGGGAGTTCGAGGGAGACCCAGTACTTC
CASGSSRETQYF
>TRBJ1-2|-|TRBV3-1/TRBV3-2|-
TGTGCCAGCAGCCTCCGAGGCGGATTCCGCTATGGCTACACCTTC
CASSLRGGFRYGYTF
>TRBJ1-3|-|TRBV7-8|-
TGTGCCAGCAGCTTACAGGGAAGCTCGGGAAACACCATATATTTT
CASSLQGSSGNTIYF
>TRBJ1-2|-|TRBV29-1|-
TGCAGCGTTGAAAAGTTCACAGGAGATGGCTACACCTTC
CSVEKFTGDGYTF
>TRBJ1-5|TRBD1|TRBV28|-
TGTGCCAGCAGACGGACCGACAGGGTTTATCAGCCCCAGCATTTT
CASRRTDRVYQPQHF
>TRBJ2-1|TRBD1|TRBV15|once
TGTGCCACCAGCAGAGGGACAGGGGGCTTTGAGCAGTTCTTC
CATSRGTGGFEQFF
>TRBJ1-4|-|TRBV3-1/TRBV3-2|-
TGTGCCAGCAGCCGGAGGCGTGGACAGATTAATGAAAAACTGTTTTTT
CASSRRRGQINEKLFF
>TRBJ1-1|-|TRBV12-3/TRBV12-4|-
TGTGCCAGCAGAGTAGGGGTTAGCACTGAAGCTTTCTTT
CASRVGVSTEAFF
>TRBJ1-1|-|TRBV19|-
TGTGCCAGTAGTATTGCGGACAGCGACACTGAAGCTTTCTTT
CASSIADSDTEAFF
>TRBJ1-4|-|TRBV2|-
TGTGCCAGCAGGATAGAGTACCTTAATGAAAAACTGTTTTTT
CASRIEYLNEKLFF
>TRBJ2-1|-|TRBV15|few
TGTGCCACCAGCAGAGAATCAGCAGGGATGTCCTACAATGAGCAGTTCTTC
CATSRESAGMSYNEQFF
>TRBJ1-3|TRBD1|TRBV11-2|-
TGTGCCAGCAGCTGGGGACAGGGTACTGGAAACACCATATATTTT
CASSWGQGTGNTIYF
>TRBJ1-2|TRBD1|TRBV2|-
TGTGCCAGTATCACAGGGGAGGACTATGGCTACACCTTC
CASITGEDYGYTF
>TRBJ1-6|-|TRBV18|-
TGTGCCAGCTCACCACCGGGGGGTGGGTCACCCCTCCACTTT
CASSPPGGGSPLHF
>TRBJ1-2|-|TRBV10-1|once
TGCGCCAGCAGTGAGTGGAGGGAACCAAACTATGGCTACACCTTC
CASSEWREPNYGYTF
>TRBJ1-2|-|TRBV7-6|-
TGTGCCAGCAGCTCTCACGTCAGGGGCTATGGCTACACCTTC
CASSSHVRGYGYTF
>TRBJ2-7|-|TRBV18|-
TGTGCCAGCTCACTTCAACAGGTTGAGCAGTACTTC
CASSLQQVEQYF
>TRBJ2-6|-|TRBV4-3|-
TGCGCCAGCAGCCAAGGAGCGGGTTTCTCTGGGGCCAACGTCCTGACTTTC
CASSQGAGFSGANVLTF
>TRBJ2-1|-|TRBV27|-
TGTGCCAGCAGTCTACAGGGCCCTGGGGTTTTAGGGGAGCAGTTCTTC
CASSLQGPGVLGEQFF
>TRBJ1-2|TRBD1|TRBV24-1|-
TGTGCCACCAGTGATCCAAGCGGGACCGACAGGGGGCAAGGCTACACCTTC
CATSDPSGTDRGQGYTF
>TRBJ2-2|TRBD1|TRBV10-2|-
TGCGCCAGCAGGGGAAGGACAGGCGCTAATAGTAACACCGGGGAGCTGTTTTTT
CASRGRTGANSNTGELFF
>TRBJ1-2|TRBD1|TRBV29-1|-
TGCAGCGTGCCCCGGACAGGGGGCCAGGGCTACACCTTC
CSVPRTGGQGYTF
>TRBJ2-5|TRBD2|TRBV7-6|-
TGTGCCAGCAGCCGCGGGGGTAGTGGGTACCAAGAGACCCAGTACTTC
CASSRGGSGYQETQYF
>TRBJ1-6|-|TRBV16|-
TGTGCCAGCAGCCAATTTTTTGGGGGCGTGGGGGATTCACCCCTCCACTTT
CASSQFFGGVGDSPLHF
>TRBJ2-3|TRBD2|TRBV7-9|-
TGTGCCAGCAGAGGACTAGCTAACACAGATACGCAGTATTTT
CASRGLANTDTQYF